Sequencing of this T cell receptor (beta chain) was carried out in a study of blood T cell repertoires in COVID-19. About the research overall: The United States, Italy and Spain were the sources of the acute and convalescent COVID-19 samples. Nucleic acid was either cDNA or gDNA, and it came from T cells, B-cell-depleted T cells, or PBMCs.

Original data processing: Amplification of reference gene primers was used by the study to estimate nucleated cell counts. TCRdb keeps only in-frame clones here, not all; method: immunoSEQ multiplex PCR. V and J calls and clone size are copied from that table; D and trimming were computed from the DNA. The data show tens of thousands of clones, about nine tenths seen once. Germline V gives CDR1 SGHTA, CDR2 FQGNSA. Trimming left V 3 bases short and J 7 bases short, with 18 bases between. The CDR3 consists of 16 residues. The source is a woman older than 75 with acute or convalescent COVID-19. What was sequenced was peripheral blood. V usage is TRBV7-2 and J usage is TRBJ2-2; D uncertain. The CDR3 DNA reads as TGTGCCAGCAGCTTCACCGAGGTGTTTTTTGGCGGGGAGCTGTTTTTT. Its translation: CASSFTEVFFGGELFF.